Below, one T cell receptor beta chain is given with its context. Its antigen remains unidentified. This record belongs to a study of immune evolution from preneoplasia to lung adenocarcinoma. Study results and limitations: Later-stage lesions seemingly showed higher T cell density and diversity than normal lung.

Generated by immunoSEQ multiplex PCR, the TCRdb table keeps only in-frame clones and is missing some. The sample shows thousands of clones, 80% to 85% of them seen only once. The sequencing sample was made of FFPE minimally invasive lung adenocarcinoma tissue. The TCR was taken from a donor at least 70 years old with lung adenocarcinoma.

CDR3 in amino acids: CASSPGTGGLRSNQPQHF. As DNA, the CDR3 is TGTGCCAGTAGTCCCGGGACAGGGGGCCTTAGAAGCAATCAGCCCCAGCATTTT. The chain recombines TRBV19 with TRBJ1-5; 12 bases fit TRBD1. V was clipped by 5 bases and J by 1 base; unmatched bases: 9. CDR1 and CDR2 from the germline V gene are LNHDA and SQIVND (reference sequence). This CDR3 comprises 18 residues.